The 8 T cell receptor beta chains presented below share a single source sample, sequenced in a study of T cells in Graves' hyperthyroidism and ophthalmopathy. RNA transcripts served as the template for amplifying TCR beta CDR3 regions. Using the HTBI primer set, a first-round RT-PCR was run on the TCR CDR3. TCRdb reprocessed the multiplex PCR reads with MiXCR, giving one entry per CDR3 protein. The sample gives about 480,000 distinct CDR3 sequences, around an eighth of which show up once; under 20% is in the top ten. Sequencing was done on a sample of blood. Receptors originate from a young woman with Graves' hyperthyroidism.

This clonotype was counted ten times or more. The chain is built from TRBV11-2 and TRBJ1-5; TRBD1 aligns across 7 bases. CDR1 and CDR2 (germline): SGHAT, FQNNGV. This CDR3 region has 15 residues. V dropped 5 bases and J dropped 3; count of bases not matched to a gene: 7. The CDR3 DNA follows: TGTGCCAGCAGCCCGACAGGGCCCTACAATCAGCCCCAGCATTTT. Protein sequence: CASSPTGPYNQPQHF.

This clonotype was seen a few times. This sequence joins TRBV6-5 and TRBJ2-3; D not resolved. Germline assignment: CDR1 MNHEY and CDR2 SVGAGI. V lost 2 bases and J lost 13, with 10 bases in between. CDR3 length equals 11 residues. CDR3 loop: CASSYGPLKYF. The CDR3 DNA follows: TGTGCCAGCAGTTACGGGCCGCTAAAGTATTTT.

CDR3 in amino acids: CASSEMGTGEETQYF. The CDR3 bases are TGTGCCAGCAGTGAAATGGGAACAGGGGAAGAGACCCAGTACTTC. V and J are TRBV2 and TRBJ2-5, with 7 bases fitting TRBD1. Unmatched junction bases numbered 6, after V lost 2 bases and J lost 3 bases. Germline V gene lookup returns CDR1 SNHLY and CDR2 FYNNEI. CDR3 length: 15 amino acids.

This clonotype was picked up a small number of times. The V call is TRBV4-1, the J call TRBJ2-1, with 7 nucleotides matching TRBD2. Germline-derived CDR1 and CDR2 are MGHRA and YSYEKL. This CDR3 is 11 amino acids long. V was pared by 3 bases and J by 12 bases, with 2 bases of the junction left unmatched. The DNA of the CDR3 is TGCGCCAGCAGCCAGCTAGCGGCGCAGTTCTTC. Translating gives CASSQLAAQFF.

The V call is TRBV10-3, the J call TRBJ2-2; 10 nucleotides align to TRBD1. CDR1 is ENHRY and CDR2 is SYGVKD in the germline V gene. The V and J ends lost 6 bases and 2 bases, in that order; junction bases with no gene match: 3. The CDR3 consists of 15 residues. The CDR3 spells CAISGQGVNTGELFF. Written as DNA, the CDR3 is TGTGCCATCAGCGGACAGGGGGTTAACACCGGGGAGCTGTTTTTT.

Turning to this clonotype: A read error may be the cause here, since a much bigger clone is one base away. The CDR3 DNA sequence: TGTGCCACCAGGGATGACAAATTCTATGACTACACCTTC. Its translation is CATRDDKFYDYTF. This rearrangement joins TRBV24-1 to TRBJ1-2; D remains unclear. CDR3 length: 13 residues. Germline V gene lookup returns CDR1 KGHDR and CDR2 SFDVKD.

On this clonotype itself: Being one base from a much bigger clone, this may be a read error. The chain carries TRBV12-3 or TRBV12-4 and TRBJ2-5; D is undetermined. This CDR3 region has 12 residues. CDR3 residues: CAGSFTGETQYF. For the CDR3, the DNA is TGTGCCGGCAGTTTTACGGGAGAGACCCAGTACTTC.

V is TRBV20-1 and J is TRBJ2-5; 8 bases align to TRBD2. With 6 bases clipped from V and 5 bases from J, the junction kept 8 bases outside the gene matches. The CDR3 totals 13 residues. Germline-derived CDR1 and CDR2 are DFQATT and SNEGSKA (reference sequence). CDR3 region: CSAPGRVRETQYF. DNA of the CDR3: TGCAGTGCCCCCGGGAGGGTCCGCGAGACCCAGTACTTC.